The 26 T cell receptor beta chains presented below share a single source sample, sequenced in a study of cytomegalovirus exposure and HLA in healthy donors. 60 Vbeta and 13 Jbeta primers were used in PCR. Profiling relied on immunoSEQ multiplex PCR, and the TCRdb table lists in-frame clones only, not all of them. The table gives 100,000 to 150,000 clones; the top ten clones make up around 1.5% of it. Sequences were obtained from PBMCs. All receptors derive from a middle-aged woman in good health and CMV-seronegative.

This rearrangement joins TRBV27 to TRBJ2-1; D is perhaps TRBD2 (7 bases). The CDR3 covers 16 residues. The germline V and J ends were trimmed by 1 base and 8 bases, with 18 bases remaining between them. The germline gives CDR1 MNHEY, CDR2 SMNVEV (reference sequence). The CDR3 reads CASSLYAGASGDEQFF. The CDR3 nucleotides are TGTGCCAGCAGTTTATACGCGGGGGCCTCAGGAGATGAGCAGTTCTTC.

This chain joins TRBV19 and TRBJ1-1; D gene uncertain. The V and J ends lost 7 bases and 0 bases respectively, with 9 bases between them. The CDR3 covers 13 residues. CDR1 and CDR2 from the germline V gene are LNHDA and SQIVND (reference sequence). CDR3 nucleotide sequence: TGTGCCAGTACTGACACATTGAACACTGAAGCTTTCTTT. Translated: CASTDTLNTEAFF.

This chain uses TRBV4-2 with TRBJ1-4, with D possibly TRBD1 on 5 matching bases. This CDR3 has 16 residues. The ends were cut back, 0 bases at V and 7 bases at J, with 15 bases in the middle. Germline CDR1 and CDR2: LGHNA and YNFKEQ. As DNA, the CDR3 is TGTGCCAGCAGCCAAGAAAGTGGGGCGGAAGGTGAAAAACTGTTTTTT. Its protein is CASSQESGAEGEKLFF.

V usage is TRBV2 and J usage is TRBJ1-4, with D possibly being TRBD1 (5 bases). Looked up from germline, CDR1 is SNHLY and CDR2 is FYNNEI. The CDR3 extends over 14 amino acids. Trimming pared 3 bases from V and 7 bases from J, leaving 12 bases between. The CDR3 DNA sequence: TGTGCCAGCAGTGACTGGCAGGGTACTGAAAAACTGTTTTTT. Its translation is CASSDWQGTEKLFF. Based on the CDR3 plus reference TRBV2 and TRBJ1-4, the full variable domain is EPEVTQTPSHQVTQMGQEVILRCVPISNHLYFYWYRQILGQKVEFLVSFYNNEISEKSEIFDDQFSVERPDGSNFTLKIRSTKLEDSAMYFCASSDWQGTEKLFFGSGTQLSVL.

The chain couples TRBV7-9 to TRBJ2-7; weak D call: TRBD2 (5 bases). Germline loops: CDR1 SEHNR, CDR2 FQNEAQ (reference sequence). V was cut by 5 bases and J by 0 bases, with 14 bases left in between. The CDR3 loop spans 15 amino acids. Written as DNA, the CDR3 is TGTGCCAGCAGCCCACCCTGGGAGAACTCCTACGAGCAGTACTTC. Amino acid sequence: CASSPPWENSYEQYF. The full variable domain, completed using reference TRBV7-9 and TRBJ2-7, is DTGVSQNPRHKITKRGQNVTFRCDPISEHNRLYWYRQTLGQGPEFLTYFQNEAQLEKSRLLSDRFSAERPKGSFSTLEIQRTEQGDSAMYLCASSPPWENSYEQYFGPGTRLTVT.

On this clone: A junction end diverges from the germline sequence, so it may reflect a read error. This sequence joins TRBV19 and TRBJ2-5; the D gene is possibly TRBD2 (5 bases). CDR3 length: 12 amino acids. CDR1 and CDR2 from the germline V gene are LNHDA and SQIVND (reference sequence). CDR3 sequence: CASSVGGETQYF. The CDR3 coding sequence is TGTGCAAGTAGTGTGGGCGGGGAGACCCAGTACTTC.

This sequence joins TRBV19 and TRBJ1-1; 11 positions agree with TRBD1. This CDR3 contains 16 residues. The V gene's germline CDR1 is LNHDA and CDR2 SQIVND (reference sequence). The V segment lost 1 base and the J segment 1 base; nucleotides outside the gene matches: 2. The CDR3 reads CASSIVGTGGNTEAFF. As DNA, the CDR3 is TGTGCCAGTAGTATAGTAGGGACAGGGGGGAACACTGAAGCTTTCTTT.

This chain connects TRBV4-1 to TRBJ2-4, with 14 bases fitting TRBD2. This CDR3 has 20 amino acids. The junction had 11 bases not matched to a gene; V was cut back by 4 bases and J by 0 bases. Germline V gene data show CDR1 as MGHRA and CDR2 as YSYEKL. The CDR3 DNA reads TGCGCCAGCAGCCTTTGGACTAGCGGGGGGCGGAGCTTAGCCAAAAACATTCAGTACTTC. Protein: CASSLWTSGGRSLAKNIQYF.

The rearrangement uses TRBV7-2 and TRBJ1-3; D remains unclear. Trimming shortened V by 4 bases and J by 4 bases, and 8 bases separated the two germline ends. CDR1 and CDR2 (germline): SGHTA, FQGNSA. CDR3 length equals 13 residues. CDR3 nucleotide sequence: TGTGCCAGCAGCTCCGCAACAGGAAACACCATATATTTT. This translates into CASSSATGNTIYF. Full variable domain (rest looked up from reference TRBV7-2 and TRBJ1-3): GAGVSQSPSNKVTEKGKDVELRCDPISGHTALYWYRQSLGQGLEFLIYFQGNSAPDKSGLPSDRFSAERTGGSVSTLTIQRTQQEDSAVYLCASSSATGNTIYFGEGSWLTVV.

CDR3 amino acids: CASSQIVWTGEGYTF. The CDR3 DNA follows: TGCGCCAGCAGCCAAATAGTGTGGACAGGGGAGGGCTACACCTTC. The chain recombines TRBV4-3 with TRBJ1-2; 9 bases line up with TRBD1. Germline lookup yields CDR1 LGHNA and CDR2 YSLEER. The CDR3 is made up of 15 amino acids. The V gene end was trimmed by 2 bases and the J gene end by 8 bases; junction bases not matched to a gene: 9.

The chain combines TRBV27 with TRBJ2-1, with D maybe TRBD1 (5 bases). Germline V lookup: CDR1 MNHEY, CDR2 SMNVEV (reference sequence). Trimming removed 2 bases from V and 1 base from J, with 6 bases in between. There are 14 residues in the CDR3. CDR3 DNA: TGTGCCAGCAGTTTACCAGGGTCCTACAATGAGCAGTTCTTC. It specifies CASSLPGSYNEQFF.

The V gene is TRBV18, the J gene TRBJ1-1; unclear D gene. Trimming pared 5 bases from V and 2 bases from J, leaving 12 bases between. CDR3 size: 14 residues. CDR1 and CDR2 from the germline V gene are KGHSH and LQKENI. Here the CDR3 reads CASSLRLRNTEAFF. For the CDR3, the DNA is TGTGCCAGCTCATTGAGGCTGAGAAACACTGAAGCTTTCTTT.

The chain carries TRBV6-5 and TRBJ2-7, with a tentative D call TRBD1 (6 bases). The V end lost 6 bases, the J end lost 3 bases, and 12 bases lay between the germline ends. The germline gives CDR1 MNHEY, CDR2 SVGAGI. The CDR3 totals 13 residues. In DNA, the CDR3 is TGTGCCAGCAGCCCGACAGGTTTCTACGAGCAGTACTTC. Protein product: CASSPTGFYEQYF.

The chain recombines TRBV4-2 with TRBJ1-1; D ambiguous. The CDR3 spans 14 residues. The germline V gene has CDR1 LGHNA and CDR2 YNFKEQ. Trimming took off 1 base at V and 4 bases at J, with 10 bases between the two ends. CDR3: CASSQAYGGTEAFF. CDR3 bases: TGTGCCAGCAGCCAAGCCTACGGTGGCACTGAAGCTTTCTTT.

In regard to this clone: The same CDR3 arises from other DNA sequences in this sample as well. The V and J genes are TRBV7-9 and TRBJ1-6; D remains unclear. Trimming removed 5 bases at V and 0 bases at J, with 11 bases between. The germline V gene encodes CDR1 SEHNR and CDR2 FQNEAQ (reference sequence). The CDR3 runs 16 residues. The CDR3 is CASSLRASSYNSPLHF. Written as DNA, the CDR3 is TGTGCCAGCAGCCTACGTGCGAGCTCCTATAATTCACCCCTCCACTTT.

The J gene is TRBJ1-2, the V gene TRBV4-1, with D perhaps matching TRBD1 (6 bases). The CDR3 spans 14 residues. Trimming removed 4 bases from V and 8 bases from J, with 17 bases in between. The germline V gene encodes CDR1 MGHRA and CDR2 YSYEKL. The DNA for the CDR3 is TGCGCCAGCAGCCCCCCCGGGGGGGCTGGGGGCTACACCTTC. Protein sequence: CASSPPGGAGGYTF.

The chain links TRBV7-2 to TRBJ2-3; 8 bases fit TRBD2. The CDR3 consists of 16 residues. V shed 0 bases, J shed 5 bases, and the junction held 7 bases outside the gene matches. The germline CDR1 and CDR2 sequences are SGHTA and FQGNSA. The CDR3 DNA reads TGTGCCAGCAGCTTAGCGGCGGGGGGCCCCAGAGATACGCAGTATTTT. Its protein is CASSLAAGGPRDTQYF.

The chain has TRBV23-1 and TRBJ1-2; TRBD1 agrees at 7 bases. TRBV23-1 is an ORF, with its function uncertain. This CDR3 contains 14 residues. V lost 5 bases to trimming and J lost 13 bases; unmatched junction nucleotides: 16. The CDR3 region is CASSAPGQSIEGTF. The CDR3 DNA reads as TGCGCCAGCAGTGCCCCGGGACAGTCTATAGAGGGCACCTTC.

The chain recombines TRBV5-1 with TRBJ2-5, with 7 bases fitting TRBD1. Trimming removed 3 bases from V and 1 base from J; junction bases left unmatched: 0. CDR1 SGHRS and CDR2 YFSETQ come from the germline V gene. This CDR3 region has 13 residues. The CDR3: CASSWDSQETQYF. The CDR3 DNA is TGCGCCAGCAGCTGGGACAGCCAAGAGACCCAGTACTTC.

The chain employs TRBV7-8 and TRBJ1-1; D gene unclear. The CDR3 runs to 12 residues. V lost 1 base, J lost 7 bases, and 7 bases lay in between. Germline values: CDR1 SGHVS, CDR2 FQNEAQ. The CDR3 sequence is CASSLGRVEAFF. In DNA, the CDR3 is TGTGCCAGCAGCTTAGGGAGGGTTGAAGCTTTCTTT.

The J gene is TRBJ2-2, the V gene TRBV2, with 15 bases fitting TRBD2. CDR3 length: 16 amino acids. V was clipped by 7 bases and J by 9 bases; unmatched bases: 9. The germline gives CDR1 SNHLY, CDR2 FYNNEI. The CDR3 coding sequence is TGTGCCAGCACCAGGACTAGCGGGGGGGCACTTTGGGAGCTGTTTTTT. This gives the protein CASTRTSGGALWELFF.

The V and J genes are TRBV25-1 and TRBJ2-2; the D gene is possibly TRBD2 (7 bases). The CDR3 extends over 17 amino acids. The germline gives CDR1 MGHDK, CDR2 SYGVNS. V was pared by 0 bases and J by 1 base, with 12 bases between. Here the CDR3 DNA reads TGTGCCAGCAGTGAATATCGGAGGGGGGGGAACACCGGGGAGCTGTTTTTT. Its protein product is CASSEYRRGGNTGELFF.

The chain is built from TRBV14 and TRBJ1-2; possible D gene TRBD1, 6 bases. The CDR3 is 16 residues long. V was clipped by 2 bases and J by 2 bases, with 15 bases between them. From germline, CDR1 is SGHDN and CDR2 FVKESK. The CDR3 spells CASSQFGTQGNYGYTF. CDR3 coding DNA: TGTGCCAGCAGCCAATTTGGGACACAGGGAAACTATGGCTACACCTTC.

The chain carries TRBV7-2 and TRBJ2-7; TRBD2 matches 8 bases. This CDR3 has 14 amino acids. J was trimmed by 6 bases and V by 5 bases; bases with no gene match: 9. Germline loops: CDR1 SGHTA, CDR2 FQGNSA. CDR3 loop: CASSTLWTSSEQYF. CDR3 coding DNA: TGTGCCAGCAGCACCCTTTGGACTAGCTCCGAGCAGTACTTC.

The rearrangement uses TRBV5-4 and TRBJ1-4, with a tentative D call TRBD1 (6 bases). CDR1 SGHNT and CDR2 YYREEE come from the germline V gene (reference sequence). V dropped 0 bases and J dropped 4 bases, with 13 bases sitting between them. The CDR3 covers 16 residues. In DNA, the CDR3 is TGTGCCAGCAGCTTGGCATCGGACAGAGGTAATGAAAAACTGTTTTTT. This sequence encodes CASSLASDRGNEKLFF.

The V and J genes are TRBV7-2 and TRBJ2-7, with D hard to call. The germline gives CDR1 SGHTA, CDR2 FQGNSA. Trimming removed 6 bases from V and 3 bases from J, with 9 bases in between. The CDR3 has 12 residues. CDR3 protein: CASRRRDYEQYV. The CDR3 nucleotides are TGTGCCAGCAGACGGAGAGACTACGAGCAGTACGTC.